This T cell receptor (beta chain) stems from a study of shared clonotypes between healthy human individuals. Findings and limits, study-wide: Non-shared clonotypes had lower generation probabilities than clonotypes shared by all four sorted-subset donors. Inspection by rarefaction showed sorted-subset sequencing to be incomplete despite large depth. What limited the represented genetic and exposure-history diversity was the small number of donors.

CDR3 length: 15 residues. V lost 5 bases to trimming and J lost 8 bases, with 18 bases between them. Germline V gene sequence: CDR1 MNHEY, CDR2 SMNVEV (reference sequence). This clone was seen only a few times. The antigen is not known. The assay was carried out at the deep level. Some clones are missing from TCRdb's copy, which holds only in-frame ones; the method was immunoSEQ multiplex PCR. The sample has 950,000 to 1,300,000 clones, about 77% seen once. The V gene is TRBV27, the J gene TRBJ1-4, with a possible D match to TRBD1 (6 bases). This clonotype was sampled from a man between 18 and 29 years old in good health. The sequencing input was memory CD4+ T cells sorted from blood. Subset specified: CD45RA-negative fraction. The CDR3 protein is CASSLTGTSGEKLFF. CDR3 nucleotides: TGTGCCAGCAGTCTCACAGGGACAAGTGGGGAAAAACTGTTTTTT.